This T cell receptor beta chain was obtained from a study of OX40 agonist ivuxolimab in advanced cancers. Study-level background: An agonistic human IgG2 monoclonal antibody against OX40 (CD134) was given. Partial responses were seen in three patients, one with hepatocellular carcinoma and two with cutaneous melanoma.

V gave up 4 bases and J gave up 2 bases, with 11 bases separating them. The V gene's germline CDR1 is KGHSH and CDR2 LQKENI. This CDR3 contains 15 residues. Data came from immunoSEQ multiplex PCR; TCRdb stores just in-frame clones and leaves some out. The top ten hold around 20% of the sample, which has nearly 25,000 clones, about 76% seen once. Autoimmune disease history or systemic immunosuppression meant exclusion. This specimen consisted of CD4+ or CD8+ T cells sorted from blood, obtained in a trial of the OX40 agonist ivuxolimab. This clonotype was sampled from an adult with an advanced solid tumor such as melanoma, head and neck, liver or kidney cancer. J is TRBJ2-2 and V is TRBV18; tentatively, D is TRBD1 (5 bases). This chain's CDR3 is CASSLTTANTGELFF. CDR3 DNA sequence: TGTGCCAGCTCACTGACGACAGCTAACACCGGGGAGCTGTTTTTT.